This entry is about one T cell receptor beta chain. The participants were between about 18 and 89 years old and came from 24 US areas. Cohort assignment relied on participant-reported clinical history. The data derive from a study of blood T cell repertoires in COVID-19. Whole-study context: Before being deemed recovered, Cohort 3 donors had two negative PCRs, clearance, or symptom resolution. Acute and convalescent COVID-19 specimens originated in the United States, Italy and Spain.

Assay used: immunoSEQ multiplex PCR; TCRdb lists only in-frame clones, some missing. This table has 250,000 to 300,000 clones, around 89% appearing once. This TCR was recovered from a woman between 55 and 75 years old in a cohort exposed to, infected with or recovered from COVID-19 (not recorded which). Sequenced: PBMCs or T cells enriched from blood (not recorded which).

Here the CDR3 reads CATSDLTSGRPNEQFF. The CDR3 region has the DNA TGTGCCACCAGTGATTTGACTAGCGGACGACCCAATGAGCAGTTCTTC. The V call is TRBV24-1, the J call TRBJ2-1; 8 positions agree with TRBD2. From germline, CDR1 is KGHDR and CDR2 SFDVKD. This CDR3 has 16 amino acids. Unmatched junction bases numbered 6, after V lost 0 bases and J lost 6 bases.